This T cell receptor (beta chain) was sequenced during a study of shared clonotypes between healthy human individuals. Clones were read by immunoSEQ multiplex PCR, and TCRdb kept only the in-frame ones, dropping some. Of roughly 2.4 million clones in the sample, approximately 94% were seen once. Germline loops: CDR1 MDHEN, CDR2 SYDVKM. V shed 5 bases, J shed 10 bases, and the junction held 14 bases outside the gene matches. The CDR3 totals 16 residues. Input material: naive CD4+ T cells sorted from blood. Subset indicated: CD45RA+ positively selected. This chain joins TRBV28 and TRBJ1-1, with 12 bases identical to TRBD1. The receptor comes from a man younger than 35 in good health. The CDR3 region is CASSASRDRGRGSAFF. DNA of the CDR3: TGTGCCAGCAGTGCCTCCCGGGACAGGGGGCGAGGGTCAGCTTTCTTT.